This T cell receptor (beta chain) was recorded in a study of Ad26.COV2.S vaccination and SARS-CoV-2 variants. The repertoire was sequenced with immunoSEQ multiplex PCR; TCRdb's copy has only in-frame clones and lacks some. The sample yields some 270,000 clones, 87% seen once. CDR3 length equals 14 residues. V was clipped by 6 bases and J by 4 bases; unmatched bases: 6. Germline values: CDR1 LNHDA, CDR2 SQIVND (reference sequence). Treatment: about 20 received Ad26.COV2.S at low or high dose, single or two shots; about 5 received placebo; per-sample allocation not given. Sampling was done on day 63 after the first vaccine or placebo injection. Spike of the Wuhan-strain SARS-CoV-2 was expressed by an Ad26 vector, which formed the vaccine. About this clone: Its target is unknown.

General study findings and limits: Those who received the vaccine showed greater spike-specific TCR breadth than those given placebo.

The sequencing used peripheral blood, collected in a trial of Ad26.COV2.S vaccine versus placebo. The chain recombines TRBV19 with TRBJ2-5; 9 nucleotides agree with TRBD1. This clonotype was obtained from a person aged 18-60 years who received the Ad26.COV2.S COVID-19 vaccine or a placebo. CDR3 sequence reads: CASSHRDRAETQYF. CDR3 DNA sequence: TGTGCCAGTAGCCACCGGGACAGGGCAGAGACCCAGTACTTC.